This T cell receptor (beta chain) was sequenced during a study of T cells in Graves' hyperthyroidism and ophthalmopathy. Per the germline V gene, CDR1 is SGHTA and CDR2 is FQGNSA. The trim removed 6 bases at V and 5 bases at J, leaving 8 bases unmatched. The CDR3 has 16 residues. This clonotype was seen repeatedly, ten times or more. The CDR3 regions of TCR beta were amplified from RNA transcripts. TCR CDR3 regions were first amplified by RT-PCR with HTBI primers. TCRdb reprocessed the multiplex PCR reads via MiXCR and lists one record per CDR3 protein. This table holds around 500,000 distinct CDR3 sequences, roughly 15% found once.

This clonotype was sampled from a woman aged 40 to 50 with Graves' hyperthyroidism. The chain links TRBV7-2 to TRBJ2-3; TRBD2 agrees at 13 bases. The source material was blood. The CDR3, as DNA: TGTGCCAGCAGTCGAAGCGGACTAGCGGGAGAAGATACGCAGTATTTT. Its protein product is CASSRSGLAGEDTQYF.